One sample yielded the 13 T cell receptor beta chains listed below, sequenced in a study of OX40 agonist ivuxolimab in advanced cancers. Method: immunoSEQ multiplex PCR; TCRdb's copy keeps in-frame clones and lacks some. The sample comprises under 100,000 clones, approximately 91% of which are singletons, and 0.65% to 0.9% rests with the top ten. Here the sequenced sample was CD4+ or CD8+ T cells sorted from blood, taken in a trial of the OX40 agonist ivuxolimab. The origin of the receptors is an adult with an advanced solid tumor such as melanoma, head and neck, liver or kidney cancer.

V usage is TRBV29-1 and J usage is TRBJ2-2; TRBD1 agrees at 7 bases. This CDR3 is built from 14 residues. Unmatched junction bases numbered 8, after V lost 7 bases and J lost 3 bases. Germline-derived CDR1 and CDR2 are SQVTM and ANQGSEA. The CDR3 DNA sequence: TGCAGCGCCACGCGGCAGGGGGACACCGGGGAGCTGTTTTTT. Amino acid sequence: CSATRQGDTGELFF.

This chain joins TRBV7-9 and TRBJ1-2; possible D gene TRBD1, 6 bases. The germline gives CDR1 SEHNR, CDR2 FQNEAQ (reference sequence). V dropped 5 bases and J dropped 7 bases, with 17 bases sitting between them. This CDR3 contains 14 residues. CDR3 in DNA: TGTGCCAGCAGCCCAGGGGCGGCTTATCTTGGCTACACCTTC. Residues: CASSPGAAYLGYTF.

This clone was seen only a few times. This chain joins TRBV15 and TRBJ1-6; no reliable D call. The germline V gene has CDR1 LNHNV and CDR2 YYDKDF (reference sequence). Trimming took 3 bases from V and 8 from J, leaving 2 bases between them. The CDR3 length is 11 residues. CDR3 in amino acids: CATSSDSPLHF. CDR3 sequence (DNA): TGTGCCACCAGCAGCGATTCACCCCTCCACTTT.

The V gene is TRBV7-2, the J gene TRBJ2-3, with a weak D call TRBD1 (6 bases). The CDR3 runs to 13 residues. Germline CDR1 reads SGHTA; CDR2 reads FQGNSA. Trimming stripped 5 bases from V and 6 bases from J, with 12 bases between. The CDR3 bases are TGTGCCAGCAGCCCCAACCAGGGGGATACGCAGTATTTT. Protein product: CASSPNQGDTQYF.

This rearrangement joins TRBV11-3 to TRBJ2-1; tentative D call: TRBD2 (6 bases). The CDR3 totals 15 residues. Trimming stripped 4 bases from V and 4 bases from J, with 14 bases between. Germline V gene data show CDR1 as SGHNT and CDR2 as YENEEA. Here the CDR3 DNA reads TGTGCCAGCAGCTCGGACTATGGGTCTTACAATGAGCAGTTCTTC. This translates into CASSSDYGSYNEQFF.

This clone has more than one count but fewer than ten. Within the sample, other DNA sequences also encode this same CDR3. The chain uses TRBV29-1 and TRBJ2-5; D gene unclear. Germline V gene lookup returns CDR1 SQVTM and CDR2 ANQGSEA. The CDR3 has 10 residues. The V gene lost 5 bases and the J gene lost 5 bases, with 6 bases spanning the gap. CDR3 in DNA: TGCAGCGTTCGATGGGAGACCCAGTACTTC. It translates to CSVRWETQYF.

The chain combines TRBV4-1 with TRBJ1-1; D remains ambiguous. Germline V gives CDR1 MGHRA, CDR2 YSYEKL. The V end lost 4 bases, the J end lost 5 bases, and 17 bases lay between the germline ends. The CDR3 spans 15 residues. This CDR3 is CASSPGEGRRTEAFF. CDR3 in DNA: TGCGCCAGCAGCCCTGGGGAAGGGAGGAGGACTGAAGCTTTCTTT.

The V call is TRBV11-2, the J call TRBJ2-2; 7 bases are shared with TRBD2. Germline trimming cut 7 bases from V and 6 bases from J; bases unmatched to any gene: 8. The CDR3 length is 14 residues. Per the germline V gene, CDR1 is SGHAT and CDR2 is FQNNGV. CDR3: CASTGSGISGELFF. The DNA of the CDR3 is TGTGCCAGCACGGGGAGCGGGATCTCCGGGGAGCTGTTTTTT.

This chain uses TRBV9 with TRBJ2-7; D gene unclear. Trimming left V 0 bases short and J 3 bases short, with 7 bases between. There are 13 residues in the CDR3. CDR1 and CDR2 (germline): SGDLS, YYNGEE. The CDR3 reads CASSVGLGYEQYF. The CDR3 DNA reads TGTGCCAGCAGCGTAGGACTGGGCTACGAGCAGTACTTC.

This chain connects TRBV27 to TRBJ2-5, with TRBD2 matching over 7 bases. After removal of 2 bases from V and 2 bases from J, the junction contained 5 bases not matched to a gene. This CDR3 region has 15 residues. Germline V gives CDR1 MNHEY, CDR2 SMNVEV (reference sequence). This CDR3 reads CASSLGGGPQETQYF. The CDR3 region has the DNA TGTGCCAGCAGTTTAGGCGGGGGACCACAAGAGACCCAGTACTTC.

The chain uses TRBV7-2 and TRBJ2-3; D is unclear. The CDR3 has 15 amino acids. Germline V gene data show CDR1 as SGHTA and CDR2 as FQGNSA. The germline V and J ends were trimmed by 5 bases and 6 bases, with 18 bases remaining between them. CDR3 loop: CASSLQETRLDTQYF. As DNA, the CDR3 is TGTGCCAGCAGCCTCCAGGAAACCCGATTGGATACGCAGTATTTT. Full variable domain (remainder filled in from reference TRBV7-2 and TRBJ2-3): GAGVSQSPSNKVTEKGKDVELRCDPISGHTALYWYRQSLGQGLEFLIYFQGNSAPDKSGLPSDRFSAERTGGSVSTLTIQRTQQEDSAVYLCASSLQETRLDTQYFGPGTRLTVL.

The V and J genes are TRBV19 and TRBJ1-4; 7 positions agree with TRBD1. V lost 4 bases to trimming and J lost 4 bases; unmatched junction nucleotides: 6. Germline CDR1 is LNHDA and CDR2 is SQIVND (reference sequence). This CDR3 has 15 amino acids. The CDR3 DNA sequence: TGTGCCAGTAGTAGCCCCGGGACAGTTAATGAAAAACTGTTTTTT. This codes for CASSSPGTVNEKLFF.

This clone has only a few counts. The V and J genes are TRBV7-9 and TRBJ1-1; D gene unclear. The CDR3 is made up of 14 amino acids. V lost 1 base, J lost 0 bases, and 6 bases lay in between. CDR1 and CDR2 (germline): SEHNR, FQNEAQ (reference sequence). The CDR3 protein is CASSLDNLNTEAFF. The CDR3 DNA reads TGTGCCAGCAGCTTAGACAACCTGAACACTGAAGCTTTCTTT.